This TCR beta chain stems from a study of technical replicates of blood from a few donors. TCRdb keeps only in-frame clones here, not all; method: immunoSEQ multiplex PCR. The top ten clones hold 0.2% to 0.25% of a sample with just over 95,000 clones, approximately 94% of them seen once. The CDR3 is made up of 15 amino acids. Germline CDR1 reads SQVTM; CDR2 reads ANQGSEA. V was clipped by 7 bases and J by 5 bases; unmatched bases: 9. The sample was T cells isolated from PBMCs. This chain uses TRBV29-1 with TRBJ2-1, with TRBD2 identical over 12 bases. The receptor was isolated from a human donor in good health. The CDR3 DNA is TGCAGCGCCCAATGGACTAGCGGGGCTGACAATGAGCAGTTCTTC. Its translation: CSAQWTSGADNEQFF.